This TCR beta chain emerged from a study of T cells after yellow fever vaccination (dated by TCRdb to 2018 to 2020). Notes on the research overall: Libraries from fractions with low cell numbers were prepared with the SMART-Seq v4 Ultra Low Input RNA kit. To follow T-cell clones before and after primary and booster YFV17D yellow fever vaccination, bulk TCR alpha and beta repertoires were sequenced over time. The cohort comprised two healthy male donors, one aged 18 to 30 and one aged 30 to 40 years. Blood samples were taken at several timepoints before and after primary and secondary immunization, and bulk PBMC replicates and cell subsets were isolated. What the authors observed across the whole study: Most clones expanded after primary vaccination were re-detected after the booster (approximately 96% of CD4 and approximately 89% of CD8), suggesting broad memory maintenance. Because the study included only two donors, the extent to which the findings can be generalized is limited. The secondary T-cell response was weaker than the primary response but faster, peaking on day 5 instead of day 15. Because abundant contaminating clonotypes from the bulk population could be contained in FACS-sorted repertoires, computational filtering was required. A small share of clonotypes occurred in both CD4 and CD8 compartments, likely arising from convergent recombination.

TCR cDNA was synthesized by 5'RACE template switching, through which a universal primer site and unique molecular identifiers were introduced. Priming of cDNA synthesis was performed from both the TCR alpha and TCR beta constant segments. Library amplification involved two PCR steps, and the second step added sample barcodes and sequencing adapters. Sequencing of the libraries was done on either Illumina HiSeq 2500 (2x100 bp) or NovaSeq (2x150 bp). Turning to the authors' computational methods: Reads were demultiplexed and collapsed into UMI consensus sequences with MIGEC, and V(D)J alignment was performed with MiXCR. Using edgeR on replicate PBMC samples, clonotypes were called vaccine-responding if FDR was below 0.01 and the log2 fold change was above 5 up to day 15. CD4 or CD8 identity was assigned to each bulk clonotype according to whether the clonotype was present at higher abundance in the sequenced CD4 repertoire or the sequenced CD8 repertoire. TCRdb applied fastp at Q25 and MiXCR to the public reads, then kept only in-frame beta chains. Each CDR3 protein gets just one entry, which takes the most common genes and DNA from the rows behind it. The authors' filters were not applied to this entry. The sample table lists about 360,000 distinct CDR3 sequences, about 6% of them with a count of one. The ten largest clones take up approximately 16% of the sample.

In light of the paper, this sample's treatment or condition label describes: live attenuated yellow fever vaccine strain. Two biological replicates of bulk PBMCs were collected at each blood-draw timepoint. A standard Ficoll-Paque protocol was used to isolate PBMCs from peripheral blood. TriZol was used to extract RNA from bulk PBMCs, from CD4 and CD8 fractions, and from dextramer-positive and dextramer-negative fractions. A word on this clonotype: Its specific antigen is unknown. A clone one base away is much larger, so this may be a read error.

V lost 5 bases and J lost 8 bases, and the count of bases not matched to a germline gene is 8. CDR1 and CDR2 are drawn from the germline V gene: SGHVS, FNYEAQ. The CDR3 goes from the cysteine to the phenylalanine over 15 residues. Only CDR3 DNA remains: 45 bases, in frame from the first base. Recombination joined TRBV7-6 with TRBJ2-1; 11 nucleotides in the junction match TRBD2. The sequenced sample was PBMCs, obtained 5 days after the yellow fever booster vaccination. The receptor was derived from a man aged 25 to 40 who received the YFV17D yellow fever vaccine. The CDR3 is CASSPPGTSGDEQFF. In nucleotide form, the sequence is TGTGCCAGCAGCCCTCCCGGGACTAGCGGCGATGAGCAGTTCTTC.